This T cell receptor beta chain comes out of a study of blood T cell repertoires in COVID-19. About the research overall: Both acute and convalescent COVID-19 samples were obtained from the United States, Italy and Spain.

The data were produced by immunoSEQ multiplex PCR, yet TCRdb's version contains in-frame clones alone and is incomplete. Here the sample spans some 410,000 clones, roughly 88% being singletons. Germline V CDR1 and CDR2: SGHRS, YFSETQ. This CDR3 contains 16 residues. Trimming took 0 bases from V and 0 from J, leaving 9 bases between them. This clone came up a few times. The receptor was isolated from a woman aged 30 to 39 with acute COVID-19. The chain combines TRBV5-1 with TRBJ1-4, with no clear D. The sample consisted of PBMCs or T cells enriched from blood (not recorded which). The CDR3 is CASSLGQAATNEKLFF. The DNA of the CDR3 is TGCGCCAGCAGCTTGGGGCAGGCTGCAACTAATGAAAAACTGTTTTTT.